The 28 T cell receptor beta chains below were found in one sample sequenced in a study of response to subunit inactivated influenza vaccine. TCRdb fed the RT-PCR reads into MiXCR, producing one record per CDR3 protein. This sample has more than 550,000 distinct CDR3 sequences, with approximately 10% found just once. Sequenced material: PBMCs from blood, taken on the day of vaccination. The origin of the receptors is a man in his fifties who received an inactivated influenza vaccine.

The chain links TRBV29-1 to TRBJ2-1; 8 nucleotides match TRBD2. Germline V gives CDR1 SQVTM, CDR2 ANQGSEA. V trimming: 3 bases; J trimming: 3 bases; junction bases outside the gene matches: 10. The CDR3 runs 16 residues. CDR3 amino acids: CSVDGVREANYNEQFF. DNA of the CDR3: TGCAGCGTTGACGGGGTGCGGGAGGCCAACTACAATGAGCAGTTCTTC.

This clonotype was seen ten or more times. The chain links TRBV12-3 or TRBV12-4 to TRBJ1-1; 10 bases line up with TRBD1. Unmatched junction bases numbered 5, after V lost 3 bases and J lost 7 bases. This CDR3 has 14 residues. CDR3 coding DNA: TGTGCCAGCAGTTTCAACGGACAGGGGGTTGAAGCTTTCTTT. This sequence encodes CASSFNGQGVEAFF.

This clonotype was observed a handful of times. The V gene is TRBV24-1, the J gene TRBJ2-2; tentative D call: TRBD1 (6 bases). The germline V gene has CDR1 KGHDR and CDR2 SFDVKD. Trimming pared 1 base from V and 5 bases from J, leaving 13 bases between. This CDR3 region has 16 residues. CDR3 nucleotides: TGTGCCACCAGTGATTTAAAGACAGGTCGTACCGGGGAGCTGTTTTTT. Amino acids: CATSDLKTGRTGELFF.

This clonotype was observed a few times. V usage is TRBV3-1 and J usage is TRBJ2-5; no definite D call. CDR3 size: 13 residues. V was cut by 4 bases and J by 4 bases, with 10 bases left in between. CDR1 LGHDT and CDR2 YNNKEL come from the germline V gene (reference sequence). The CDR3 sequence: CASSPDTVETQYF. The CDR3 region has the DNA TGTGCCAGCAGCCCTGACACGGTAGAGACCCAGTACTTC.

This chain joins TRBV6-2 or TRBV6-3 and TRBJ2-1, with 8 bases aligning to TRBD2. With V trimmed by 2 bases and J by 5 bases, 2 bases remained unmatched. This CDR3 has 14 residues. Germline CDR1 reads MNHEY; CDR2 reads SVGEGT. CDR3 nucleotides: TGTGCCAGCAGTTACCGGCGGGGGGACAATGAGCAGTTCTTC. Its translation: CASSYRRGDNEQFF.

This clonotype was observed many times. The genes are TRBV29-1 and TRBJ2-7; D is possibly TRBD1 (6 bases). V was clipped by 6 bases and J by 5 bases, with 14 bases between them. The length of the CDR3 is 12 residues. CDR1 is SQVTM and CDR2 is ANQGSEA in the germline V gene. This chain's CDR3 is CSVQGLVDEQYF. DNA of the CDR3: TGCAGCGTCCAGGGGCTGGTCGACGAGCAGTACTTC.

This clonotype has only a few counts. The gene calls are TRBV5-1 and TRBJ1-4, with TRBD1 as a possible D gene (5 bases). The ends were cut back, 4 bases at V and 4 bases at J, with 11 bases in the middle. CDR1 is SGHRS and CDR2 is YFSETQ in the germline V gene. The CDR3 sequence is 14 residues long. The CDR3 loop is CASSPDNHNEKLFF. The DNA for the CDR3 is TGCGCCAGCAGCCCGGACAATCATAATGAAAAACTGTTTTTT.

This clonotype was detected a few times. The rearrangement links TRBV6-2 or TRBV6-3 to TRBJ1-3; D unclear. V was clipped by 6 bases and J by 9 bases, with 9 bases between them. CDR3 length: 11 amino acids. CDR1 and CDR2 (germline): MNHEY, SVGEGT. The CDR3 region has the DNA TGTGCCAGCAGCGACCACGGCACCATATATTTT. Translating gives CASSDHGTIYF.

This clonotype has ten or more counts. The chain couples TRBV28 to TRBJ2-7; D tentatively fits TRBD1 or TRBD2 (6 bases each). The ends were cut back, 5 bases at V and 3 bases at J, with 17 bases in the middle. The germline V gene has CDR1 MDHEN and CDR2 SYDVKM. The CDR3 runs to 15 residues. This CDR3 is CASSQPGALSYEQYF. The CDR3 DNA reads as TGTGCCAGCAGTCAACCGGGGGCGTTGAGCTACGAGCAGTACTTC.

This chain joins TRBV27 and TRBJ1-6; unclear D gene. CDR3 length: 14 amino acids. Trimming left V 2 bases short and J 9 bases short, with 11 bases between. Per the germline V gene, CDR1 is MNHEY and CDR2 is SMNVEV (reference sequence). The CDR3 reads CASSLGAEVSPLHF. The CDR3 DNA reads TGTGCCAGCAGTTTAGGAGCGGAAGTTTCACCCCTCCACTTT.

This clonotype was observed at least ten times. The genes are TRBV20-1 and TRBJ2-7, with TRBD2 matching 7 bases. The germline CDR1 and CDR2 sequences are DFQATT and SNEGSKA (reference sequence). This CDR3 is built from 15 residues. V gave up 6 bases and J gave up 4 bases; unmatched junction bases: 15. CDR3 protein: CSASPGLVKGYEQYF. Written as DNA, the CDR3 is TGCAGTGCCTCCCCTGGACTAGTCAAGGGGTACGAGCAGTACTTC.

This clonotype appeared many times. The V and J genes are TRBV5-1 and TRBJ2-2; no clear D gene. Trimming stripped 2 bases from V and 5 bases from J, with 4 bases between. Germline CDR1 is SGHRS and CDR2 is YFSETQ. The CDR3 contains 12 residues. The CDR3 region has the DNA TGCGCCAGCAGCTTAATAACCGGGGAGCTGTTTTTT. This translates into CASSLITGELFF. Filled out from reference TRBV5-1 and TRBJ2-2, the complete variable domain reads KAGVTQTPRYLIKTRGQQVTLSCSPISGHRSVSWYQQTPGQGLQFLFEYFSETQRNKGNFPGRFSGRQFSNSRSEMNVSTLELGDSALYLCASSLITGELFFGEGSRLTVL.

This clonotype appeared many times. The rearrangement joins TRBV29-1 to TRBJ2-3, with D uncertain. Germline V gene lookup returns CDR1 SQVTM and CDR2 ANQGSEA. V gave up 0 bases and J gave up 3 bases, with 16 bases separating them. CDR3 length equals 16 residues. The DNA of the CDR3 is TGCAGCGTTGAAGATCGACGCAGCCTGAGAACAGATACGCAGTATTTT. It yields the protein CSVEDRRSLRTDTQYF.

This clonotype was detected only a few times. CDR3 loop: CASSVRKEGLAGETDTQYF. DNA for the CDR3: TGTGCCAGCAGCGTAAGAAAGGAGGGACTAGCGGGAGAGACAGATACGCAGTATTTT. The V gene is TRBV9, the J gene TRBJ2-3, with TRBD2 matching 14 bases. After removal of 1 base from V and 3 bases from J, the junction contained 10 bases not matched to a gene. There are 19 residues in the CDR3. Germline assignment: CDR1 SGDLS and CDR2 YYNGEE.

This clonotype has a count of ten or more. The DNA for the CDR3 is TGTGCCAGCAGTCTAGGGATTAGCGGGACTCCAGAGACCCAGTACTTC. It specifies CASSLGISGTPETQYF. This chain uses TRBV12-3 or TRBV12-4 with TRBJ2-5, with 8 bases that match TRBD2. Losses at the gene ends were 5 bases for V and 4 bases for J; bases not matched to a gene: 12. The CDR3 covers 16 residues.

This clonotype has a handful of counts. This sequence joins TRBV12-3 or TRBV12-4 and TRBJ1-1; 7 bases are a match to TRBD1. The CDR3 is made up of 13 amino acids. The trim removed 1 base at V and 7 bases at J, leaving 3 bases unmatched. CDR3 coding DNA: TGTGCCAGCAGTTTAGAACAGGGGTATGAAGCTTTCTTT. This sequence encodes CASSLEQGYEAFF.

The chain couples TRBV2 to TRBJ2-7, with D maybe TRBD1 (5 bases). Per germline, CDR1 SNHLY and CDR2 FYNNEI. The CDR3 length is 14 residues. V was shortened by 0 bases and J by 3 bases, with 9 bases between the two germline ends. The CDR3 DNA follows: TGTGCCAGCAGTGAAGCGCGACAGATCTACGAGCAGTACTTC. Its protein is CASSEARQIYEQYF.

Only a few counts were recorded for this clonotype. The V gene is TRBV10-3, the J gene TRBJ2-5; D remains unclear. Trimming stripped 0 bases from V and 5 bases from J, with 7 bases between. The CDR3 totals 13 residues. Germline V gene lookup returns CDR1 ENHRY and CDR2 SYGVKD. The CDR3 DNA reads TGTGCCATCAGTGAGTCCAGTCGGGAGACCCAGTACTTC. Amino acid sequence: CAISESSRETQYF.

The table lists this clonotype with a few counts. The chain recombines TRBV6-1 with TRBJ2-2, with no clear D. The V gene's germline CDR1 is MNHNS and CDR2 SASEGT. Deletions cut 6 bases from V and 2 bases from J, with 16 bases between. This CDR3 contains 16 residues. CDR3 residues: CASSRYTYSNTGELFF. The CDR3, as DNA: TGTGCCAGCAGCCGTTACACCTACTCCAACACCGGGGAGCTGTTTTTT.

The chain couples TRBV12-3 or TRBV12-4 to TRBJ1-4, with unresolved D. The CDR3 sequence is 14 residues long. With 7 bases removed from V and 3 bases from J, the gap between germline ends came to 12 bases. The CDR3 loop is CASKTQAPNEKLFF. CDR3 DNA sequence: TGTGCCAGCAAGACGCAGGCCCCTAATGAAAAACTGTTTTTT.

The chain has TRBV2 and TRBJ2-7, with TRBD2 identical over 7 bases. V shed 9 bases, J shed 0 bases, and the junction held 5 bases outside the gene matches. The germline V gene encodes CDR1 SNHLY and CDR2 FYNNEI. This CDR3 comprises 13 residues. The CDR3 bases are TGTGCCAGGTCGACTAGCTTCTCCTACGAGCAGTACTTC. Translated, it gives CARSTSFSYEQYF.

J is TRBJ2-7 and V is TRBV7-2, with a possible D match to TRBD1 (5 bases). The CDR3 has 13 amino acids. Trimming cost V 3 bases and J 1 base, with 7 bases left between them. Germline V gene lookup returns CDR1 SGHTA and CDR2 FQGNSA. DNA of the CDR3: TGTGCCAGCAGCTTCTACAGGTCCTACGAGCAGTACTTC. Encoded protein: CASSFYRSYEQYF.

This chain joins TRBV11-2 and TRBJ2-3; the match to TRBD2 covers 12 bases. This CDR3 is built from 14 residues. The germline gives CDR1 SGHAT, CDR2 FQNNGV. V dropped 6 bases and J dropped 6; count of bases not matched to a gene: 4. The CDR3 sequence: CASRRTSGADTQYF. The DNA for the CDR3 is TGTGCCAGCAGAAGGACTAGCGGGGCTGATACGCAGTATTTT. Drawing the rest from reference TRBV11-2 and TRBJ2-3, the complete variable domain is EAGVAQSPRYKIIEKRQSVAFWCNPISGHATLYWYQQILGQGPKLLIQFQNNGVVDDSQLPKDRFSAERLKGVDSTLKIQPAKLEDSAVYLCASRRTSGADTQYFGPGTRLTVL.

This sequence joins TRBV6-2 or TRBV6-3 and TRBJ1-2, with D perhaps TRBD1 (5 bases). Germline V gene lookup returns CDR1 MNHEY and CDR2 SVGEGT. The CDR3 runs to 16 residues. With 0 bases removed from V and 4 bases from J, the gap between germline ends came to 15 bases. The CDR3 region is CASSYSVTGKFYGYTF. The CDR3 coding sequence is TGTGCCAGCAGTTACTCGGTCACAGGAAAATTCTATGGCTACACCTTC.

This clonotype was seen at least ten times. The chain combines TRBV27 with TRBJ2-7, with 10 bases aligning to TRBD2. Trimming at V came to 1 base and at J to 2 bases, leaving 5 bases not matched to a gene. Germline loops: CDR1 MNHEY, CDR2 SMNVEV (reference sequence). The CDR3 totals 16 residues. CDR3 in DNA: TGTGCCAGCAGTTTATATCCTAGCGGGGGCCCCTACGAGCAGTACTTC. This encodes CASSLYPSGGPYEQYF.

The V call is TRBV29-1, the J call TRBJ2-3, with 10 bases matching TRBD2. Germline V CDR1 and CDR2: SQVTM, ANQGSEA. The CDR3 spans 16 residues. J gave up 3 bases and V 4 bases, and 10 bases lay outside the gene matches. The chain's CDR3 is CSVAPSGRGLTDTQYF. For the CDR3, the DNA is TGCAGCGTTGCCCCTAGCGGGAGAGGTCTTACAGATACGCAGTATTTT.

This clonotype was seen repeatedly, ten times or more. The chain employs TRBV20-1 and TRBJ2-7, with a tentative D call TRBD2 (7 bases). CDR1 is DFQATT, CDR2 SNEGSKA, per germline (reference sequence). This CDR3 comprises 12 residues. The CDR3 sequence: CSARGGAYEQYF. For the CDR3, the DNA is TGCAGCGCCAGGGGAGGGGCCTACGAGCAGTACTTC.

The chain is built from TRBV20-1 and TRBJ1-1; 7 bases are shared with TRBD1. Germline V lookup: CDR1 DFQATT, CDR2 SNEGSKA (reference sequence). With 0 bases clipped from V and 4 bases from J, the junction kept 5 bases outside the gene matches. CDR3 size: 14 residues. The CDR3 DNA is TGCAGTGCTAGAGATCAGGGGGGGACCACTGAAGCTTTCTTT. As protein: CSARDQGGTTEAFF.